This T cell receptor beta chain is drawn from a study of CD8+CD57+ T cells in acquired aplastic anemia. Findings and caveats of the study: Roughly 31 CD8+ CDR3 sequences were shared between patients and controls.

CDR3 length equals 13 residues. Trimming left V 0 bases short and J 7 bases short, with 13 bases between. Germline V gene sequence: CDR1 SQVTM, CDR2 ANQGSEA. The template for TCR beta VDJ and CDR3 sequence profiling was genomic DNA. TCRdb re-derived calls from the reads in MiXCR, one entry per CDR3 protein. Of about 98,000 distinct CDR3 sequences listed, around two thirds are singletons. This clonotype was picked up a small number of times. Its antigen remains unidentified. CD8+CD57+ cell expansion, shown by flow cytometry, had occurred in the patients selected for sequencing. Severe acquired aplastic anemia was present in every patient. There was no therapy given to any patient before the blood sampling took place.

J is TRBJ2-7 and V is TRBV29-1; D unresolved. Sequencing input: sorted CD4+, CD8+, or CD8+CD57+ T cells (not recorded which) from PBMCs. The TCR sequence derives from a human donor with aplastic anemia. CDR3 DNA sequence: TGCAGCGTTGAAGAGGCTGGGGTCGGAGAGCAGTACTTC. Protein product: CSVEEAGVGEQYF.